Listed below are T cell receptor beta chains from one sample, sequenced in a study of identical twins. TCRdb analysed the 5' RACE reads with MiXCR anew, one entry per CDR3 protein. The sample includes 520,000 or so distinct CDR3 sequences, 22% of them seen just once. This sample also appeared in a second study, on T cells expressing NK-cell markers.

The sample was CD4+ T cells sorted from blood. The source of these receptors is a woman younger than 35 in good health. CDR3s include the opening cysteine and the closing phenylalanine or tryptophan. The order of the fields is CDR3 length, J gene, V gene, clone size, D gene, CDR3 protein, CDR3 DNA. A D gene is named only where the DNA matches it firmly. Size is omitted from some rows. Given values are once, few, many or a class for expanded clones.

CDR3 length: 16
J gene: TRBJ2-1
V gene: TRBV9
clone size: few
D gene: TRBD2
CDR3 protein: CASSDSGRFHWDEQFF
CDR3 DNA: TGTGCCAGCAGTGATAGCGGGAGATTTCATTGGGATGAGCAGTTCTTC

CDR3 length: 14
J gene: TRBJ2-7
V gene: TRBV20-1
clone size: many
D gene: NA
CDR3 protein: CSAPRPDGYYEQYF
CDR3 DNA: TGCAGTGCCCCCCGGCCGGACGGGTACTACGAGCAGTACTTC

CDR3 length: 14
J gene: TRBJ2-4
V gene: TRBV4-2
clone size: few
D gene: NA
CDR3 protein: CASSQDKQTGIQYF
CDR3 DNA: TGTGCCAGCAGCCAAGACAAGCAAACAGGCATTCAGTACTTC

CDR3 length: 14
J gene: TRBJ1-1
V gene: TRBV7-2
clone size: many
D gene: NA
CDR3 protein: CASSPQWGVTEAFF
CDR3 DNA: TGTGCCAGCAGCCCCCAATGGGGGGTAACTGAAGCTTTCTTT

CDR3 length: 14
J gene: TRBJ2-5
V gene: TRBV2
clone size: NA
D gene: NA
CDR3 protein: CASSEGGPRGTQYF
CDR3 DNA: TGTGCCAGCAGTGAAGGGGGCCCGAGGGGGACCCAGTACTTC

CDR3 length: 14
J gene: TRBJ1-5
V gene: TRBV29-1
clone size: few
D gene: NA
CDR3 protein: CSVLSGHSNQPQHF
CDR3 DNA: TGCAGCGTTCTATCAGGTCATAGCAATCAGCCCCAGCATTTT

CDR3 length: 15
J gene: TRBJ2-2
V gene: TRBV5-1
clone size: NA
D gene: NA
CDR3 protein: CASSLAEHPAGELFF
CDR3 DNA: TGCGCCAGCAGCTTGGCCGAGCACCCGGCCGGGGAGCTGTTTTTT

CDR3 length: 17
J gene: TRBJ2-2
V gene: TRBV5-1
clone size: few
D gene: TRBD2
CDR3 protein: CASSMGLAGKFTGELFF
CDR3 DNA: TGCGCCAGCAGCATGGGACTAGCGGGGAAATTCACCGGGGAGCTGTTTTTT

CDR3 length: 16
J gene: TRBJ2-1
V gene: TRBV24-1
clone size: few
D gene: TRBD2
CDR3 protein: CATSDRGLAGDNEQFF
CDR3 DNA: TGTGCCACCAGTGATAGGGGACTAGCGGGAGATAATGAGCAGTTCTTC

CDR3 length: 18
J gene: TRBJ2-3
V gene: TRBV25-1
clone size: NA
D gene: TRBD2
CDR3 protein: CASSDSWTSGSFSDTQYF
CDR3 DNA: TGTGCCAGCAGTGATTCCTGGACTAGCGGGAGTTTTTCAGATACGCAGTATTTT